This T cell receptor beta chain came from a study of follicular helper T cells after annual influenza vaccination. Time point noted: 2015-2016 season, pre-vaccination. Vaccine contraindications, substance abuse, HIV/AIDS, active malignancy and active illness excluded donors. Cells are cTfh (non-naive CD4+CXCR5+PD-1+), split by ICOS and CD38 into double-positive or double-negative. Here immunoSEQ multiplex PCR was the method, and the copy in TCRdb shows in-frame clones only, minus some. The table lists 9,000 or so clones, roughly 80% of them singletons. Per germline, CDR1 MDHEN and CDR2 SYDVKM. With 4 bases clipped from V and 3 bases from J, the junction kept 11 bases outside the gene matches. This CDR3 has 19 residues.

The receptor was isolated from an adult who received the influenza vaccine. J is TRBJ2-1 and V is TRBV28; 14 bases agree with TRBD2. The sequencing here drew on CXCR5+ CD38- circulating T follicular helper cells from blood, taken on the day of influenza vaccination. The subset is: circulating Tfh, non-naive CD4+CXCR5+PD-1+ (ICOS+CD38+ or ICOS-CD38-). The CDR3 region is CASSSGTGGLAGVYNEQFF. For the CDR3, the DNA is TGTGCCAGCAGTTCCGGGACAGGGGGACTAGCGGGGGTCTACAATGAGCAGTTCTTC.